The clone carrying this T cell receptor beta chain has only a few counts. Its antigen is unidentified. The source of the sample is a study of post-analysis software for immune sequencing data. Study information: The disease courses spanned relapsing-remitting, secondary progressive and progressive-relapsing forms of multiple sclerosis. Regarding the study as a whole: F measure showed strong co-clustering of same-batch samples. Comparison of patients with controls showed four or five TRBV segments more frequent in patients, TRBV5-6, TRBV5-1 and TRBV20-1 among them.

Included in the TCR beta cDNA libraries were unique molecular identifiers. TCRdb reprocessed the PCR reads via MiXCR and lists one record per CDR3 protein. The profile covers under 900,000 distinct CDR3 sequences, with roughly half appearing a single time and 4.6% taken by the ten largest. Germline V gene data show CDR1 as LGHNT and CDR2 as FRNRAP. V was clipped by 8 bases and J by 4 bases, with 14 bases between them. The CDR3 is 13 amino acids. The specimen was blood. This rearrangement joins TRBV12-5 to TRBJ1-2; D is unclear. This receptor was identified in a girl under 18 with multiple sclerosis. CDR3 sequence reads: CASMSRFSYGYTF. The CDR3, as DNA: TGTGCTAGTATGAGTCGTTTCAGCTATGGCTACACCTTC.